The subject of this entry is one T cell receptor (beta chain). The V gene's germline CDR1 is SGHKS and CDR2 YYEKEE (reference sequence). V trimming: 1 base; J trimming: 3 bases; junction bases outside the gene matches: 4. The CDR3 is 16 residues long. The data belong to a study of T-cell memory formation after mild COVID-19. At the level of the study: Across donors, TCR clusters were largely donor specific.

MiXCR, applied by TCRdb to the 5' RACE reads, yields one record per CDR3 protein. The data hold under 250,000 distinct CDR3 sequences, with about 11% observed a single time. The chain combines TRBV5-5 with TRBJ2-2; 9 nucleotides line up with TRBD2. Sequencing input: PBMCs or a T cell subset sorted from them (not recorded which). The TCR was taken from a man aged 18 to 29 who had mild COVID-19 (a few samples of this study predate the infection). Cell type and time point are not known. The CDR3 bases are TGTGCCAGCAGCTTGCGAGCTAGCGGGGACACCGGGGAGCTGTTTTTT. It codes for CASSLRASGDTGELFF.